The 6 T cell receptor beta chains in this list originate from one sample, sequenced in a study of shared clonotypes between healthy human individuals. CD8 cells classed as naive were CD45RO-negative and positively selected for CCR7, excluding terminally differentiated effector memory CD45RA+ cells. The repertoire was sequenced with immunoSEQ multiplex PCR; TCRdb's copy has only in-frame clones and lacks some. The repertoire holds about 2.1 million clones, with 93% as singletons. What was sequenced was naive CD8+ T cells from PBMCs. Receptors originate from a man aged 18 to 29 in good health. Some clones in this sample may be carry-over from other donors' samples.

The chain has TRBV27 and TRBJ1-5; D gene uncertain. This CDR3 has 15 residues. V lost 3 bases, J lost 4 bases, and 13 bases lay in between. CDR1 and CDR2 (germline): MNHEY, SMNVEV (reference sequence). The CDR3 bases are TGTGCCAGCAGTTTCCGGGCCGCGTTGAATCAGCCCCAGCATTTT. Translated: CASSFRAALNQPQHF.

In nucleotides, the CDR3 is TGTGCCAGCTCACCGACAGGGGCCCCTGGAAACACCATATATTTT. Its protein product is CASSPTGAPGNTIYF. This chain links TRBV18 with TRBJ1-3; 8 bases fit TRBD1. Germline lookup yields CDR1 KGHSH and CDR2 LQKENI. The CDR3 runs 15 residues. V dropped 3 bases and J dropped 2; count of bases not matched to a gene: 3.

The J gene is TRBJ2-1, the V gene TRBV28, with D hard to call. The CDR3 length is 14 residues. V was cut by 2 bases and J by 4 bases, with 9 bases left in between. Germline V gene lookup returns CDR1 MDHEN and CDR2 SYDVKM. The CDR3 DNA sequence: TGTGCCAGCAGTTTACGGCAGTTATACAATGAGCAGTTCTTC. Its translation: CASSLRQLYNEQFF.

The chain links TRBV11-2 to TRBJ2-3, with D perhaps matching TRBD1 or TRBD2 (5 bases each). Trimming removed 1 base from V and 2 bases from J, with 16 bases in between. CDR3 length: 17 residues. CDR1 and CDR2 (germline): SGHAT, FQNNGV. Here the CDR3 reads CASSLVRLGPLTDTQYF. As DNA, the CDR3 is TGTGCCAGCAGCTTAGTTAGGTTGGGACCACTCACAGATACGCAGTATTTT.

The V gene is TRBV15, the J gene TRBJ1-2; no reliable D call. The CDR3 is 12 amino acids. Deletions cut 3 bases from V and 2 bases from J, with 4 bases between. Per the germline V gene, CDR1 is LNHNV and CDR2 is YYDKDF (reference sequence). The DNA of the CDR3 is TGTGCCACCAGCAGGGAAAACTATGGCTACACCTTC. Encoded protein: CATSRENYGYTF.

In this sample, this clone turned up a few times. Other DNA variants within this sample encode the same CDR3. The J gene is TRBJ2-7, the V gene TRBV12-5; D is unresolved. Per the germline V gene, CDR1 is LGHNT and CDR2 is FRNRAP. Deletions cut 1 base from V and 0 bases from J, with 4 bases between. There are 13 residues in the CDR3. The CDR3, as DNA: TGTGCTAGTGGTTTGGACAGCTCCTACGAGCAGTACTTC. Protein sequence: CASGLDSSYEQYF.